Below, one T cell receptor beta chain is given with its context. Assay used: immunoSEQ multiplex PCR; TCRdb lists only in-frame clones, some missing. The sample lists tens of thousands of clones; 90% to 95% were seen once. Stable patients also lacked confetti depigmentation, a sign of active vitiligo. The data stem from a study of resident and recirculating memory T cells in vitiligo. Turning to the study itself: Epidermis came from shave biopsies of lesional and nonlesional sites, plus PBMCs.

Trimming cost V 1 base and J 8 bases, with 12 bases left between them. Germline V gene lookup returns CDR1 SGHRS and CDR2 YFSETQ. The CDR3 runs to 13 residues. The chain recombines TRBV5-1 with TRBJ1-2; D is perhaps TRBD1 (5 bases). Material: blood. The TCR originated in a male donor with vitiligo. The CDR3 loop reads CASSLSGEQGYTF. For the CDR3, the DNA is TGCGCCAGCAGCTTGTCGGGGGAACAAGGCTACACCTTC. Combining the CDR3 with reference TRBV5-1 and TRBJ1-2 gives the whole variable domain KAGVTQTPRYLIKTRGQQVTLSCSPISGHRSVSWYQQTPGQGLQFLFEYFSETQRNKGNFPGRFSGRQFSNSRSEMNVSTLELGDSALYLCASSLSGEQGYTFGSGTRLTVV.